The following is a T cell receptor beta chain sequence with its context. The sample belongs to a study of OX40 agonist ivuxolimab in advanced cancers. In germline, CDR1 is SGHRS, CDR2 YFSETQ. Trimming pared 0 bases from V and 7 bases from J, leaving 16 bases between. The CDR3 extends over 15 amino acids. Data came from immunoSEQ multiplex PCR; TCRdb stores just in-frame clones and leaves some out. The sample yields tens of thousands of clones, around 92% seen once. The source was CD4+ or CD8+ T cells sorted from blood, collected in a trial of the OX40 agonist ivuxolimab. This TCR derives from an adult with an advanced solid tumor such as melanoma, head and neck, liver or kidney cancer. The V call is TRBV5-1, the J call TRBJ1-2; D gene ambiguous. This CDR3 is CASSLDGEFGGGYTF. The CDR3 bases are TGCGCCAGCAGCTTGGACGGGGAGTTTGGTGGTGGCTACACCTTC.